Listed below are T cell receptor beta chains from one sample, sequenced in a study of Graves' ophthalmopathy and Graves' hyperthyroidism. One entry per CDR3 protein results from TCRdb running MiXCR on the multiplex PCR reads. The profile shows around 660,000 distinct CDR3 sequences, roughly two fifths of them singletons. The sequenced sample consisted of peripheral blood. These receptors all come from an adult man with Graves' ophthalmopathy. CDR3s include the opening cysteine and the closing phenylalanine or tryptophan. A D gene is named only where the DNA matches it firmly. Some rows mark clone size as missing; the rest say once, few, many or name a class of expanded clone.

d_call	clone_size	v_call	cdr3_length	j_call	cdr3_aa	cdr3_nt
-	once	TRBV7-2	14	TRBJ2-7	CASSQEDLRGEQYF	TGTGCCAGCAGCCAAGAGGACTTGAGGGGCGAGCAGTACTTC
TRBD1	few	TRBV6-6	16	TRBJ1-5	CASSPQTGTSNQPQHF	TGTGCCAGCAGTCCCCAGACAGGGACTAGCAATCAGCCCCAGCATTTT
-	-	TRBV29-1	12	TRBJ1-2	CSWGGASYGYTF	TGCAGCTGGGGCGGGGCCTCTTATGGCTACACCTTC
-	many	TRBV7-6	17	TRBJ2-6	CASSPTAGNSGANVLTF	TGTGCCAGCAGCCCAACCGCTGGGAACTCTGGGGCCAACGTCCTGACTTTC
TRBD1	-	TRBV7-8	18	TRBJ2-7	CASSLALSGTGGWHEQYF	TGTGCCAGCAGCTTAGCGCTTTCCGGGACAGGCGGGTGGCACGAGCAGTACTTC
-	-	TRBV14	16	TRBJ2-7	CASSQEEATPLGQQYF	TGTGCCAGCAGCCAAGAAGAGGCCACGCCTCTCGGACAGCAGTACTTC
-	few	TRBV5-8	14	TRBJ1-4	CASSLISQEEKLFF	TGTGCCAGCAGCTTGATTAGCCAAGAGGAAAAACTGTTTTTT
-	-	TRBV2	15	TRBJ2-2	CASSEAVADTGELFF	TGTGCCAGCAGTGAAGCAGTAGCAGACACTGGGGAGCTGTTTTTT
-	-	TRBV7-9	12	TRBJ1-4	CASSDGGGKLFF	TGTGCCAGCAGCGACGGGGGAGGAAAACTGTTTTTT
-	many	TRBV19	13	TRBJ1-2	CASCGRGNYGYTF	TGTGCCAGTTGTGGCAGGGGCAACTATGGCTACACCTTC
-	few	TRBV5-6	15	TRBJ1-5	CASSLWSGSNQPQHF	TGTGCCAGCAGCTTGTGGAGCGGCAGCAATCAGCCCCAGCATTTT
-	many	TRBV5-5	12	TRBJ1-1	CASSSVRTEAFF	TGTGCCAGCAGCTCGGTCCGCACTGAAGCTTTCTTT
TRBD1	-	TRBV2	14	TRBJ2-3	CASNLGTGSDTQYF	TGTGCCAGCAACTTAGGGACAGGGTCCGATACGCAGTATTTT
TRBD1	-	TRBV29-1	11	TRBJ1-2	CSVRTGKGYTF	TGCAGCGTGCGGACAGGGAAAGGCTACACCTTC
-	many	TRBV7-9	12	TRBJ1-2	CASSLDQGGYTF	TGTGCCAGCAGCTTAGACCAGGGGGGCTACACCTTC
TRBD1	many	TRBV12-3/TRBV12-4	13	TRBJ2-2	CASSSRTGMELFF	TGTGCCAGCAGTTCCCGGACAGGGATGGAGCTGTTTTTT